These T cell receptor beta chains were read from a single sample in a study of cytomegalovirus exposure and HLA in healthy donors. Measured with immunoSEQ multiplex PCR; TCRdb has only the in-frame clones, and not every one. This sample has about 330,000 clones, with 86% found just once. Sequencing input: PBMCs. The receptor set was obtained from a woman between 18 and 29 years old in good health and CMV-seronegative. The CDR3 runs from the conserved cysteine through the conserved F or W. A D gene is named only where the DNA matches it firmly.

length,D,V,CDR3
13,.,TRBV11-3,CASSGGVGREQYF
14,TRBD1,TRBV2,CASSEAGQGVGYTF
14,.,TRBV11-2,CASAASSSSYGYTF
13,TRBD1,TRBV27,CASGRDRGTEAFF
15,TRBD1,TRBV7-7,CASSPRDRGNEKLFF
13,.,TRBV6-5,CASSYSIVAGYTF
13,TRBD1,TRBV2,CASRYTGDQPQHF
14,TRBD2,TRBV28,CASKAGGSYNEQFF
16,.,TRBV7-9,CASGQGAPPSNQPQHF
12,TRBD2,TRBV28,CASSSSGGEQYF
14,.,TRBV29-1,CSVQGPFGLLSQYF
13,.,TRBV5-1,CASSLDRGTEAFF
13,TRBD2,TRBV29-1,CSGKLAGGSRQFF
15,TRBD1,TRBV18,CASSTGSDRVYEQYF
15,TRBD1,TRBV7-2,CASRSGTGVRYEQYF
14,.,TRBV19,CASRDNRKNEKLFF
12,.,TRBV11-2,CASSAQQETQYF
14,TRBD2,TRBV2,CASLAGALADTQYF
12,.,TRBV7-6,CASSSSTGELFF
15,.,TRBV27,CASSPSGSPGDEQYF
16,TRBD1,TRBV7-2,CASSPNRGLAYNEQFF
15,TRBD1,TRBV6-1,CASSQQGTDTGELFF
16,TRBD2,TRBV29-1,CSVYIRLAEAGDTQYF
16,.,TRBV19,CASSSKGGGSSYEQYF
14,TRBD1,TRBV19,CASGRTGRGQPQHF
13,.,TRBV18,CASSPLDNYEQYF
17,TRBD2,TRBV13,CASSTPTAGRSTDTQYF
12,TRBD1,TRBV29-1,CSVTGLGDGYTF